This TCR beta chain is drawn from a study of cytomegalovirus exposure and HLA in healthy donors. Looked up from germline, CDR1 is SGHRS and CDR2 is YFSETQ. This CDR3 region has 16 residues. V gave up 3 bases and J gave up 0 bases; unmatched junction bases: 7. 13 Jbeta primers and 60 Vbeta primers were used for the PCR. TCRdb keeps only in-frame clones here, not all; method: immunoSEQ multiplex PCR. The data contain roughly 140,000 clones, roughly 79% of them singletons. Sequencing was performed on PBMCs. The chain couples TRBV5-1 to TRBJ2-3; 7 bases agree with TRBD1. This TCR came from a woman aged 25 to 45 in good health and CMV-seronegative. The CDR3: CASSSWTGTSTDTQYF. The CDR3 coding sequence is TGCGCCAGCAGCTCATGGACAGGAACTAGCACAGATACGCAGTATTTT. The complete variable domain, with remaining parts taken from reference TRBV5-1 and TRBJ2-3, reads KAGVTQTPRYLIKTRGQQVTLSCSPISGHRSVSWYQQTPGQGLQFLFEYFSETQRNKGNFPGRFSGRQFSNSRSEMNVSTLELGDSALYLCASSSWTGTSTDTQYFGPGTRLTVL.